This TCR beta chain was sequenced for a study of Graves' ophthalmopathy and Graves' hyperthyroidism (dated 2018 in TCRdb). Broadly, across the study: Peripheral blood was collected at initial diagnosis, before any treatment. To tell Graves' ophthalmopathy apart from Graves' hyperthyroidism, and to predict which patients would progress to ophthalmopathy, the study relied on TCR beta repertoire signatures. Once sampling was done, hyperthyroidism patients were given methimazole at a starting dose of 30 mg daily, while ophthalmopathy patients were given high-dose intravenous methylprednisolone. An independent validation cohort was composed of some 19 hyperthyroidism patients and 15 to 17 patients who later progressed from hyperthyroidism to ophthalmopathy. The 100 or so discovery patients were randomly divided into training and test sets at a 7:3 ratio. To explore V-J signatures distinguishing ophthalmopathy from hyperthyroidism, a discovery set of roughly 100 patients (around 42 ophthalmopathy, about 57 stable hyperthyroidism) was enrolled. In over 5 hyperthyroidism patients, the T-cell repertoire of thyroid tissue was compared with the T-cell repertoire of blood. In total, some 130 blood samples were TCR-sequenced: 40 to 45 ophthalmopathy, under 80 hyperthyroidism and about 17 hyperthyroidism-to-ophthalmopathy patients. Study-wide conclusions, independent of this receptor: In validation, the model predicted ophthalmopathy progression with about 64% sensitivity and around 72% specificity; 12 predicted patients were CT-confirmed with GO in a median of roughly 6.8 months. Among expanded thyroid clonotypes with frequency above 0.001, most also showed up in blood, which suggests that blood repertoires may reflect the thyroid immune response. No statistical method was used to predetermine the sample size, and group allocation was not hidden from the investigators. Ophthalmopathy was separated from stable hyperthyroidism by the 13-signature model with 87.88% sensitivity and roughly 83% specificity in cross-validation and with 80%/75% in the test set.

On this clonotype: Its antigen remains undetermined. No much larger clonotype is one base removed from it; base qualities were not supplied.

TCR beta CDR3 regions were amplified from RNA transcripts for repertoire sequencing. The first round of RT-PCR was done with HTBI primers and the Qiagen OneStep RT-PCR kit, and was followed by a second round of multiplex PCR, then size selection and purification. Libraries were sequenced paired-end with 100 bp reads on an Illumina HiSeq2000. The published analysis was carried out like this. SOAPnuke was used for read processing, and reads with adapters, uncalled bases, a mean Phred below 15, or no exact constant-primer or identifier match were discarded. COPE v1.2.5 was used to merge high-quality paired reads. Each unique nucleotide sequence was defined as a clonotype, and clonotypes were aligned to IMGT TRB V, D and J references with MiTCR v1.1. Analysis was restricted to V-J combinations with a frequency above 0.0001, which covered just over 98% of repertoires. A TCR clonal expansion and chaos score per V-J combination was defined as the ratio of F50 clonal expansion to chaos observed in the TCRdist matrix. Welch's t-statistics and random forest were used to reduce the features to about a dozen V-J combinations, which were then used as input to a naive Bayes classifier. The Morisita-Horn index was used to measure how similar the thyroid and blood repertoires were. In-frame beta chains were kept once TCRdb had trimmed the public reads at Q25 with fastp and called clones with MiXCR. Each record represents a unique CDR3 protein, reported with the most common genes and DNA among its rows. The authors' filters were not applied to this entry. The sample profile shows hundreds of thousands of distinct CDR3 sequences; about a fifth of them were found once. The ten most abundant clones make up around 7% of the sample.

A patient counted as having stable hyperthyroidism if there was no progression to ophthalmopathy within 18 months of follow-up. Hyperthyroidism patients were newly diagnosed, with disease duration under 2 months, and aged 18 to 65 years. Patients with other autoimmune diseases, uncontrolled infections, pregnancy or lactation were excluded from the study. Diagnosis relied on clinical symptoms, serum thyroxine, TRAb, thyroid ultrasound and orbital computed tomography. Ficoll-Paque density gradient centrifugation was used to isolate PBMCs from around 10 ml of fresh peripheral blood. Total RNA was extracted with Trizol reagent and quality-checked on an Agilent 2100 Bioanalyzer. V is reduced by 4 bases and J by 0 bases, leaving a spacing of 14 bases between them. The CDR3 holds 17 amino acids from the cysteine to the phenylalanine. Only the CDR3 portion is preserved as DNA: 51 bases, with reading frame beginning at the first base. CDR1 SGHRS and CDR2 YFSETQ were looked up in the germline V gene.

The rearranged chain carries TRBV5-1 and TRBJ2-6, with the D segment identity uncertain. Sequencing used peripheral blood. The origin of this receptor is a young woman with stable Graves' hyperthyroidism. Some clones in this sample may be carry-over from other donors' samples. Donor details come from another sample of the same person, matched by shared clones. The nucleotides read TGCGCCAGCAGCGCAGAAAAGCACGGCTCTGGGGCCAACGTCCTGACTTTC. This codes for CASSAEKHGSGANVLTF.